The sequence of this T cell receptor (beta chain) was determined in a study of shared clonotypes between healthy human individuals. This clone was recorded a few times. What it binds is unknown. Study-level points and caveats: Clonotypes which were not shared had lower generation probabilities than clonotypes that all four donors shared. An effect of sequencing depth on clonotype sharing among donors was expected.

CDR3 length: 16 residues. J gave up 0 bases and V 6 bases, and 8 bases lay outside the gene matches. Using immunoSEQ multiplex PCR, the repertoire was profiled, and TCRdb retains in-frame clones only, with some absent. Among 950,000 to 1,300,000 clones, approximately 72% were seen once, and the ten largest hold about 1.4%. Sequences were obtained from memory CD4+ T cells sorted from blood. The sample's subset: CD45RA-negative fraction. This clonotype was obtained from a man between 18 and 29 years old in good health. This chain links TRBV23-1 with TRBJ1-3; 7 bases match TRBD1. TRBV23-1 falls under the ORF class, with uncertain function. CDR3 in amino acids: CASRSTGRDSGNTIYF. The CDR3 coding sequence is TGCGCCAGCAGATCGACAGGGAGAGACTCTGGAAACACCATATATTTT.